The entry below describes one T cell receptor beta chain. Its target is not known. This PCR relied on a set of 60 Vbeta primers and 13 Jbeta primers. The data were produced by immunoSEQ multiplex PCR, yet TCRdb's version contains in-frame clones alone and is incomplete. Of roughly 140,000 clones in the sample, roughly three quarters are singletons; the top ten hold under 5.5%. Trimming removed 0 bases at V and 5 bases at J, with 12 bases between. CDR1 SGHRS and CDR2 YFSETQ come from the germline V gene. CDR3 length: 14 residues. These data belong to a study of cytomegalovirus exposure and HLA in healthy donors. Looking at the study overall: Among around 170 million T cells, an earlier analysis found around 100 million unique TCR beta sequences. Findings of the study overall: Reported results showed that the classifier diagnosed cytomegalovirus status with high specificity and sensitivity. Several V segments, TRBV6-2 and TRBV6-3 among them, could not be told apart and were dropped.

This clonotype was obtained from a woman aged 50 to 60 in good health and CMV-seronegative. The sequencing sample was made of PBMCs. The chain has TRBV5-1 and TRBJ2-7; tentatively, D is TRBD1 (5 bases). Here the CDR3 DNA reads TGCGCCAGCAGCTTGGAGTCCAGGGATAACGAGCAGTACTTC. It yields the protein CASSLESRDNEQYF.